The 3 T cell receptor beta chains given below trace back to one sample, sequenced in a study of blood T cell repertoires in COVID-19. The table came from immunoSEQ multiplex PCR; TCRdb's copy has only in-frame clones and leaves some out. Among some 130,000 clones listed, about 78% were seen once. Sequenced sample: peripheral blood. The receptors derive from a man in his sixties who had recovered from COVID-19.

The chain uses TRBV18 and TRBJ2-3, with TRBD1 identical over 10 bases. This CDR3 is 16 amino acids long. Germline V CDR1 and CDR2: KGHSH, LQKENI. With V trimmed by 4 bases and J by 2 bases, 6 bases remained unmatched. The CDR3 sequence is CASSLSGTGATDTQYF. CDR3 sequence (DNA): TGTGCCAGCTCACTATCCGGGACAGGGGCCACAGATACGCAGTATTTT. Looking up the rest from reference TRBV18 and TRBJ2-3 gives the full variable domain: NAGVMQNPRHLVRRRGQEARLRCSPMKGHSHVYWYRQLPEEGLKFMVYLQKENIIDESGMPKERFSAEFPKEGPSILRIQQVVRGDSAAYFCASSLSGTGATDTQYFGPGTRLTVL.

Comment on this clone: One junction end does not reproduce the germline sequence, and a read error may be involved. The chain combines TRBV7-7 with TRBJ2-3, with D maybe TRBD1 (5 bases). CDR3 length: 13 residues. Germline CDR1 and CDR2: SSHAT and FNYEAQ (reference sequence). CDR3 amino acids: CASSLDRQDTQYF. CDR3 bases: TGTGCTAGCAGCTTGGACCGACAGGATACGCAGTATTTT. Supplemented by reference TRBV7-7 and TRBJ2-3, the full variable domain reads GAGVSQSPRYKVTKRGQDVTLRCDPISSHATLYWYQQALGQGPEFLTYFNYEAQPDKSGLPSDRFSAERPEGSISTLTIQRTEQRDSAMYRCASSLDRQDTQYFGPGTRLTVL.

The CDR3 coding sequence is TGTGCCAGCAGCTTAAGCAGGGTACGAGACTCTGGGGCCAACGTCCTGACTTTC. It encodes CASSLSRVRDSGANVLTF. V usage is TRBV7-8 and J usage is TRBJ2-6, with D possibly matching TRBD1 (5 bases). Germline V lookup: CDR1 SGHVS, CDR2 FQNEAQ. This CDR3 has 18 residues. V was clipped by 2 bases and J by 0 bases, with 14 bases between them. Complete variable domain (other parts from reference TRBV7-8 and TRBJ2-6): GAGVSQSPRYKVAKRGQDVALRCDPISGHVSLFWYQQALGQGPEFLTYFQNEAQLDKSGLPSDRFFAERPEGSVSTLKIQRTQQEDSAVYLCASSLSRVRDSGANVLTFGAGSRLTVL.